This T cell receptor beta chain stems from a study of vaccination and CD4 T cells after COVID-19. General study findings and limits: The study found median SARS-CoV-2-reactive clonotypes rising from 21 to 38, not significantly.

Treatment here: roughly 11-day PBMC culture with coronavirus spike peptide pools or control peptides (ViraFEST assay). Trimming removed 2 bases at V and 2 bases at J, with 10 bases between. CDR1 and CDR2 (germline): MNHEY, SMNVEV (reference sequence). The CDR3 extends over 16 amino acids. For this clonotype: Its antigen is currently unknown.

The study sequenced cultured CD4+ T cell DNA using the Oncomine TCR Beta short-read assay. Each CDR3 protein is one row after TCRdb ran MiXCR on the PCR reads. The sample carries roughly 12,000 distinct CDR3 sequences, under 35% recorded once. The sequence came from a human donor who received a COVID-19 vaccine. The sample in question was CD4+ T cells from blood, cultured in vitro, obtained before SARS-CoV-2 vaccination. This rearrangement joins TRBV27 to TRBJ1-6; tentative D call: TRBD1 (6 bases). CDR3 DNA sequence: TGTGCCAGCAGTTTAGTGGGGGGCCCCTATAATTCACCCCTCCACTTT. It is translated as CASSLVGGPYNSPLHF.